The clone carrying this T cell receptor (beta chain) was seen at least ten times. Its antigen is currently unknown. Time point meaning: patch test 2, 6 weeks after DPC sensitization. Treatment meaning: therapeutic diphenylcyclopropenone sensitization with weekly scalp DPC. Samples of blood were obtained prior to the application of each patch test. Deletions cut 4 bases from V and 5 bases from J, with 17 bases between. The CDR3 has 15 amino acids. The germline gives CDR1 LGHNA, CDR2 YSLEER. These data originate in a study of human T cells and chemical hapten exposure. General study results and limits: TCRs whose frequency exceeded 1 in 1000 remained the same following DPC sensitization.

The library tagged individual cDNA molecules with unique molecular identifiers. MiXCR was run by TCRdb on the RACE reads, yielding one entry per CDR3 protein. The sample lists over 40,000 distinct CDR3 sequences, 3.3% seen once, with about 7.4% in the top ten. The chain uses TRBV4-3 and TRBJ1-1; D unresolved. The input for sequencing was whole blood, taken in connection with sensitization to the hapten diphenylcyclopropenone (DPC). This clonotype was obtained from a man in his forties with alopecia areata. Some clones in this sample may be carry-over from other donors' samples. CDR3 coding DNA: TGCGCCAGCAGCCCCCCGGCAAGGACGGAGACTGAAGCTTTCTTT. It specifies CASSPPARTETEAFF.